This is a list of T cell receptor beta chains from one sample in a study of CD8+CD57+ T cells in acquired aplastic anemia. MiXCR, applied by TCRdb to the reads, yields one record per CDR3 protein. This sample yields 400,000 to 450,000 distinct CDR3 sequences, of which approximately 70% are seen a single time; under 5% belongs to the top ten. Specimen: sorted CD4+, CD8+, or CD8+CD57+ T cells (not recorded which) from PBMCs. The receptors originated from a human donor in good health, serving as a control. Each CDR3 is given with its conserved first and last residue. The D gene is left open where the match is weak. Expanded clones are given a class, and other clones once, few, many or no size at all.

clone_size d_call j_call v_call cdr3_aa cdr3_nt
many - TRBJ2-7 TRBV29-1 CSVEDARGEGRYEQYF TGCAGCGTTGAAGATGCCAGGGGGGAAGGTCGGTACGAGCAGTACTTC
- - TRBJ2-1 TRBV7-9 CASSDSGGGYTEHFF TGTGCCAGCAGTGATTCAGGTGGGGGCTACACTGAGCATTTCTTC
- TRBD1 TRBJ1-6 TRBV9 CAISVKQGEAPSNF TGTGCCATCAGCGTGAAACAGGGGGAGGCCCCGTCTAACTTT
- TRBD1 TRBJ2-7 TRBV7-2 CASGLAGTELYEQYF TGTGCCAGCGGCCTTGCCGGGACAGAGCTTTACGAGCAGTACTTC
- - TRBJ2-7 TRBV5-1 CASSSEGPAYEQYF TGTGCCAGCAGCTCAGAAGGACCAGCCTACGAGCAGTACTTC
- TRBD1 TRBJ1-2 TRBV10-1 CASGQGGYGYTF TGCGCCAGCGGACAGGGAGGCTATGGCTACACCTTC
- - TRBJ1-1 TRBV12-5 CASGFNPSMNTEAFF TGTGCTAGTGGTTTCAACCCCAGCATGAACACTGAAGCTTTCTTT
many - TRBJ1-1 TRBV7-2 CASSLARGANTEAFF TGTGCCAGCAGCTTGGCCAGGGGAGCGAACACTGAAGCTTTCTTT
- - TRBJ2-5 TRBV14 CASSLAFPAQGTQYF TGTGCCAGCAGCTTGGCTTTCCCAGCCCAAGGGACCCAGTACTTC
- TRBD1 TRBJ1-4 TRBV9 CASSRGNRGATDEKLFF TGTGCCAGCAGCAGAGGAAACAGGGGGGCAACTGATGAAAAACTGTTTTTT
- - TRBJ1-1 TRBV7-8 CASSLGRKAMAEPFF TGTGCCAGCAGCCTCGGCCGGAAGGCTATGGCTGAACCTTTCTTT
- TRBD2 TRBJ2-3 TRBV2 CAASGDQDKQYF TGTGCTGCCAGCGGGGACCAAGATAAGCAGTACTTT
many TRBD2 TRBJ2-1 TRBV10-3 CAISYSGGASYNEQFF TGTGCCATCAGTTACAGCGGGGGGGCCTCTTACAATGAGCAGTTCTTC
many TRBD1 TRBJ1-4 TRBV2 CASSRDRGEKLFF TGTGCCAGCAGTAGGGACAGGGGTGAAAAACTGTTTTTT
once - TRBJ2-7 TRBV7-9 CASSRVGEQDYF TGTGCCAGCAGCCGAGTCGGCGAGCAGGATTACTTC
- - TRBJ2-3 TRBV7-9 CASSLGTMSTDAQYF TGTGCCAGCAGCTTGGGGACCATGAGCACAGATGCGCAGTATTTT
- - TRBJ1-3 TRBV7-2 CASSSPSPIEISPYF TGTGCCAGCAGCTCCCCCTCCCCGATAGAAATCAGCCCCTATTTT
- - TRBJ2-3 TRBV24-1 CATSDVGSNPQYF TGTGCCACCAGTGATGTTGGTTCGAATCCGCAGTATTTT
- TRBD1 TRBJ2-7 TRBV20-1 CSAYPTGQEEQYF TGCAGCGCTTACCCAACGGGACAGGAGGAGCAGTACTTC
- - TRBJ2-1 TRBV6-2/TRBV6-3 CASSYPGINEQFF TGTGCCAGCAGTTATCCAGGGATCAATGAGCAGTTCTTC
many - TRBJ1-2 TRBV30 CAWSNWGAVDYGYTF TGTGCCTGGAGCAATTGGGGGGCCGTGGACTATGGCTACACCTTC
- TRBD1 TRBJ2-7 TRBV7-2 CASSLGPPRGNTEYF TGTGCCAGCAGCTTAGGGCCCCCCAGGGGGAACACTGAATACTTC
- - TRBJ1-1 TRBV7-8 CASSFAAPTEAFFAFF TGTGCCAGCAGCTTTGCGGCCCCCACTGAGGCTTTCTTTGCTTTCTTT
many - TRBJ1-5 TRBV10-2 CASSDSKFQPQHF TGCGCCAGCAGTGATTCAAAGTTTCAGCCCCAGCATTTT
once - TRBJ1-4 TRBV12-3/TRBV12-4 CASSWARANEKLFF TGTGCCAGCAGTTGGGCCCGGGCTAATGAAAAACTGTTTTTT
- - TRBJ2-7 TRBV12-3/TRBV12-4 CASSQQGDSYEQYF TGTGCCAGCAGTCAACAGGGAGACTCCTACGAGCAGTACTTC
- - TRBJ1-1 TRBV7-3 CASSFYAVNTEPSF TGTGCCAGCAGCTTCTACGCCGTAAACACTGAACCTTCGTTT
- - TRBJ1-6 TRBV4-3 CASSQAVGNSPLHF TGCGCCAGCAGCCAAGCCGTCGGGAATTCACCCCTCCACTTT
- TRBD2 TRBJ2-7 TRBV5-6 CASSPPKAGGEQYF TGTGCCAGCAGCCCCCCGAAGGCGGGGGGCGAGCAGTACTTC
- - TRBJ2-7 TRBV27 CASSETGHGEQYF TGTGCCAGCAGTGAGACAGGACATGGGGAGCAGTACTTC
many - TRBJ1-1 TRBV7-2 CASSLASPNTEAFF TGTGCCAGCAGCTTAGCGTCCCCGAACACTGAAGCTTTCTTT
- - TRBJ1-5 TRBV20-1 CSARDQLVALPQHF TGCAGTGCTAGAGACCAGCTAGTGGCCCTGCCCCAGCATTTT
many TRBD1 TRBJ1-2 TRBV7-2 CASSLDGDRTLSYGYTF TGTGCCAGCAGCTTAGACGGGGACAGGACTTTGTCTTATGGCTACACCTTC
many - TRBJ1-6 TRBV5-8 CASSLDGSSSSPLHF TGTGCCAGCAGCTTGGATGGCTCGTCGTCATCACCCCTCCACTTT
- - TRBJ1-1 TRBV7-9 CASSNREKGTEAFF TGTGCCAGCAGCAACAGGGAAAAGGGCACTGAAGCTTTCTTT
- - TRBJ1-1 TRBV7-2 CASLFETENTEAFF TGCGCCAGTCTATTCGAGACGGAGAACACTGAAGCTTTCTTT
- - TRBJ1-5 TRBV12-3/TRBV12-4 CASSPGQHSNQPQHF TGTGCCAGCAGTCCAGGACAACATAGCAATCAGCCCCAGCATTTT
- - TRBJ1-6 TRBV20-1 CSVPVGAGLNSPLHF TGCAGTGTCCCCGTGGGGGCGGGGCTAAATTCACCCCTCCACTTT
many TRBD1 TRBJ1-6 TRBV19 CASSTSRGGDRKYSPLHF TGTGCCAGTAGTACCTCAAGGGGGGGGGACAGAAAATATTCACCCCTCCACTTT
few TRBD1 TRBJ2-7 TRBV7-9 CASSSDRGPYYEQYF TGTGCCAGCAGCTCCGACAGGGGGCCTTACTACGAGCAGTACTTC
many TRBD1 TRBJ1-5 TRBV4-3 CASSQETGYSNQPQHF TGCGCCAGCAGCCAGGAGACAGGGTATAGCAATCAGCCCCAGCATTTT
- TRBD1 TRBJ2-1 TRBV5-1 CASSAVGQGASGQSEQFF TGTGCCAGCAGCGCCGTGGGACAGGGGGCCTCAGGTCAGAGTGAGCAGTTCTTC
- - TRBJ1-2 TRBV5-4 CASSFPGNNYGYTF TGTGCCAGCAGCTTCCCAGGGAATAACTATGGCTACACCTTC
- - TRBJ2-1 TRBV12-3/TRBV12-4 CASSKNPIGDVSEQFF TGTGCCAGCAGTAAGAACCCTATAGGGGACGTGAGTGAGCAGTTCTTC
- TRBD2 TRBJ2-7 TRBV15 CATSLELGLLGGEQYF TGTGCCACCAGTTTAGAATTGGGTCTGCTGGGAGGGGAGCAGTACTTC
many - TRBJ2-7 TRBV20-1 CSARDYRSHEQYF TGCAGTGCTAGGGACTACCGGTCGCACGAGCAGTACTTC
many - TRBJ1-2 TRBV20-1 CSGTRGREGSYGYTF TGCAGCGGCACGAGGGGGAGGGAGGGAAGCTATGGCTACACCTTC
- - TRBJ1-5 TRBV19 CASRMEGDSLYGYNF TGTGCCAGTAGGATGGAGGGGGATAGTCTCTATGGCTACAACTTC